These 8 T cell receptor beta chains originate from one sample sequenced in a study of blood T cell repertoires in COVID-19. Only in-frame clones appear in the TCRdb table, and some are missing; sequencing was by immunoSEQ multiplex PCR. The data contain roughly 90,000 clones, around three quarters of them singletons. Sequencing was carried out using peripheral blood. These receptors were collected from an older woman with acute or convalescent COVID-19.

This clone showed up just once. The J gene is TRBJ2-1, the V gene TRBV5-6; 14 positions agree with TRBD2. CDR1 SGHDT and CDR2 YYEEEE come from the germline V gene. Trimming cost V 7 bases and J 15 bases; bases outside gene matches: 6. The CDR3 extends over 12 amino acids. CDR3 DNA: TGTGCCAGCTCCGGGACTAGCGGGAGATTGTTCTTC. As protein: CASSGTSGRLFF.

This chain joins TRBV25-1 and TRBJ1-1; TRBD1 might be the D (5 bases). The CDR3 is made up of 14 amino acids. The germline V gene has CDR1 MGHDK and CDR2 SYGVNS. Deletions cut 4 bases from V and 4 bases from J, with 13 bases between. The CDR3 loop is CASSVLGASTEAFF. The CDR3 DNA sequence: TGTGCCAGCAGTGTCTTAGGGGCGAGCACTGAAGCTTTCTTT.

This chain's CDR3 is CASRLEGSYNEQFF. The CDR3 DNA reads as TGTGCCAGCAGGTTAGAGGGTTCCTACAATGAGCAGTTCTTC. V and J are TRBV2 and TRBJ2-1; a possible D gene is TRBD2 (5 bases). The CDR3 contains 14 residues. Trimming shortened V by 6 bases and J by 1 base, and 10 bases separated the two germline ends. Germline V CDR1 and CDR2: SNHLY, FYNNEI.

The chain joins TRBV2 to TRBJ2-3; 14 bases are shared with TRBD2. V trimming: 5 bases; J trimming: 5 bases; junction bases outside the gene matches: 9. The CDR3 is 17 residues long. Germline V CDR1 and CDR2: SNHLY, FYNNEI. DNA for the CDR3: TGTGCCAGCAGTAAAAGACTAGCGGGGGGGCTGGTAGATACGCAGTATTTT. This codes for CASSKRLAGGLVDTQYF.

The J gene is TRBJ2-3, the V gene TRBV2; 11 bases line up with TRBD2. CDR1 is SNHLY, CDR2 FYNNEI, per germline. V lost 0 bases, J lost 5 bases, and 4 bases stayed unmatched. The CDR3 runs to 16 residues. CDR3 coding DNA: TGTGCCAGCAGTGAAGCTAGCGGGGGGGCCCGAGATACGCAGTATTTT. Encoded protein: CASSEASGGARDTQYF.

The chain employs TRBV7-8 and TRBJ1-3; D gene ambiguous. CDR3 length: 15 residues. V lost 1 base, J lost 3 bases, and 10 bases lay in between. Per germline, CDR1 SGHVS and CDR2 FQNEAQ. DNA of the CDR3: TGTGCCAGCAGCTTAGTTCCCTTCGGTGGAAACACCATATATTTT. Amino acids: CASSLVPFGGNTIYF.

This sequence joins TRBV28 and TRBJ1-2; D possibly corresponds to TRBD1 (6 bases). CDR3 size: 15 residues. Germline CDR1 and CDR2: MDHEN and SYDVKM. Trimming removed 5 bases at V and 4 bases at J, with 17 bases between. The CDR3 region is CASSPGGGKVYGYTF. CDR3 bases: TGTGCCAGCAGTCCCGGCGGGGGCAAGGTCTATGGCTACACCTTC.

Points on this clone: This specimen includes other DNA sequences encoding the same CDR3. The chain combines TRBV6-6 with TRBJ2-7; maybe TRBD1 (5 bases). The CDR3 runs to 13 residues. Germline V lookup: CDR1 MNHNY, CDR2 SVGAGI (reference sequence). The V end lost 2 bases, the J end lost 0 bases, and 5 bases lay between the germline ends. The CDR3 loop reads CASSYGASYEQYF. In nucleotides, the CDR3 is TGTGCCAGCAGTTACGGGGCCTCCTACGAGCAGTACTTC.